This T cell receptor beta chain emerged from a study of blood T cell repertoires in COVID-19. The CDR3 loop spans 13 amino acids. In germline, CDR1 is MNHEY, CDR2 SVGAGI. With 10 bases removed from V and 7 bases from J, the gap between germline ends came to 19 bases. In the source study's methods: Cell counts per sample came from amplifying reference gene primers. Profiled with immunoSEQ multiplex PCR; TCRdb holds only in-frame clones, not every one. V and J calls and clone size are given by that table; D and trimming were obtained from the DNA. Among 150,000 to 200,000 clones listed, approximately 74% were seen once.

V and J are TRBV6-5 and TRBJ1-1; possible D gene TRBD1, 5 bases. The sample consisted of peripheral blood. This TCR derives from a woman aged 80 or older with acute or convalescent COVID-19. The CDR3 coding sequence is TGTGCCACCCAGGTGGAGGGGTGGGGTGAAGCTTTCTTT. It yields the protein CATQVEGWGEAFF.